Sequencing of this TCR beta chain was carried out in a study of CD8+ T cells in alopecia areata. Study-level results: Especially in alopecia totalis/universalis, lesional scalp showed greater clonality than normal scalp did. Shared TCR sequences were less clear between patients than in mice, possibly partly from HLA diversity.

This clone turned up a few times. The antigen remains undetermined. Sorted populations comprised CD4+ and CD8+ T cells obtained from PBMCs. Extracted from the samples, RNA was reverse transcribed into cDNA to serve as the sequencing template. Profiled with immunoSEQ multiplex PCR; TCRdb holds only in-frame clones, not every one. This table holds about 200,000 clones, 45% to 70% found once. The V gene's germline CDR1 is SQVTM and CDR2 ANQGSEA. The CDR3 length is 13 residues. V gave up 1 base and J gave up 0 bases, with 1 base separating them. Sequenced sample: CD8+ T cells sorted from blood. V and J are TRBV29-1 and TRBJ2-6; no clear D gene. This receptor was identified in a human donor in good health. DNA of the CDR3: TGCAGCGTTGAAGGCTCTGGGGCCAACGTCCTGACTTTC. Encoded protein: CSVEGSGANVLTF.